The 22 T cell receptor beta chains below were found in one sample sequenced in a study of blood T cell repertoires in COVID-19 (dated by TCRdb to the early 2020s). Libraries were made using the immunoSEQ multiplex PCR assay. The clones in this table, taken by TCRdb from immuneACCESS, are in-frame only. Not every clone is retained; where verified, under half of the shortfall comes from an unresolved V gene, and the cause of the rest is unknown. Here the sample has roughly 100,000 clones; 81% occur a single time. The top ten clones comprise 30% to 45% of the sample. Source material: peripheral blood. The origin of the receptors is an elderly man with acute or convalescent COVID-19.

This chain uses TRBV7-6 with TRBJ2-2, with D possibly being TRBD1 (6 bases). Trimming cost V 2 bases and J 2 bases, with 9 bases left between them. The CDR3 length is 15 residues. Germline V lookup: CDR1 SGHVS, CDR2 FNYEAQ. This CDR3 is CASSLSGTNTGELFF. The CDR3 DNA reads TGTGCCAGCAGCTTATCCGGGACAAACACCGGGGAGCTGTTTTTT.

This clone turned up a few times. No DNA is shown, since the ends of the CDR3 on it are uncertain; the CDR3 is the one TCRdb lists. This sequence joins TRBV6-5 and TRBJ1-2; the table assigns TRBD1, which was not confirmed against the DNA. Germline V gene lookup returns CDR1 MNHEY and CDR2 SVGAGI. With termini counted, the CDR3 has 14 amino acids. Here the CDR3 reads CASSSSTGNYGYTF.

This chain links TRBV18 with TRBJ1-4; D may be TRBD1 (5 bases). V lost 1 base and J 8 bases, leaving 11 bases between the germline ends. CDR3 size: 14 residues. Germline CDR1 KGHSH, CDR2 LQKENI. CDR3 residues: CASSPLTVREKLFF. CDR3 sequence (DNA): TGTGCCAGCTCACCACTGACAGTTCGAGAAAAACTGTTTTTT.

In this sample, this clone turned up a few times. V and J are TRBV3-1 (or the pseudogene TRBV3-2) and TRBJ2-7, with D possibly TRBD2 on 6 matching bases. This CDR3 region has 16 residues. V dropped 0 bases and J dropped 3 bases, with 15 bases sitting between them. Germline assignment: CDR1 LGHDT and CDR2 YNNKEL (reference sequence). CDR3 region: CASSQDVAGTGYEQYF. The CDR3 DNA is TGTGCCAGCAGCCAAGACGTGGCGGGAACCGGCTACGAGCAGTACTTC.

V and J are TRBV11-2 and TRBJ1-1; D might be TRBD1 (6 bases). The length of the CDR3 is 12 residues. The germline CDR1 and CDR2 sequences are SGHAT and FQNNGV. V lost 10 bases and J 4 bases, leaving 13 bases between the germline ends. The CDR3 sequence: CATYQQGTEAFF. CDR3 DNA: TGTGCCACCTACCAACAGGGCACTGAAGCTTTCTTT.

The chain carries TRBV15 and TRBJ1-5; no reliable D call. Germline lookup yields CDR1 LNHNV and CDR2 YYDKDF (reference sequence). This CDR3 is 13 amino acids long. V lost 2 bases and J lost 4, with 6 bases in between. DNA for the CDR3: TGTGCCACCAGCAGAAACAGAAATCAGCCCCAGCATTTT. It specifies CATSRNRNQPQHF.

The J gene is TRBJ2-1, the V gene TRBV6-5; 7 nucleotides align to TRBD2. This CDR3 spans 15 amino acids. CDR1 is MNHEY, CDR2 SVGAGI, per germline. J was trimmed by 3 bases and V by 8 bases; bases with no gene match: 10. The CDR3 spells CASETSSGVYNEQFF. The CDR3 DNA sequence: TGTGCCAGCGAGACGTCTAGCGGAGTCTACAATGAGCAGTTCTTC.

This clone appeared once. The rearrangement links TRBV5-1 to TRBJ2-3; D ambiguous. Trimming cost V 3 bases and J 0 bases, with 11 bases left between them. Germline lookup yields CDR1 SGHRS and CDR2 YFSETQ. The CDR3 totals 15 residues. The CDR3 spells CASSYGIYSTDTQYF. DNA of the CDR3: TGCGCCAGCAGCTATGGCATTTATAGCACAGATACGCAGTATTTT.

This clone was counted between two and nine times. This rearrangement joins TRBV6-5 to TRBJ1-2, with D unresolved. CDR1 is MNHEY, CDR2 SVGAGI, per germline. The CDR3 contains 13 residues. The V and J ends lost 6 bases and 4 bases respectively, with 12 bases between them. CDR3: CASSRLRTYGYTF. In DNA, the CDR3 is TGTGCCAGCAGCAGACTCCGAACCTATGGCTACACCTTC.

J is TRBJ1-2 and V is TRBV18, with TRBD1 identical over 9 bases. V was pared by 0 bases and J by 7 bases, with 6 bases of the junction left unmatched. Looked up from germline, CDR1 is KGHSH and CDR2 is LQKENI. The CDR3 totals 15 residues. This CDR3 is CASSPPWDRASGYTF. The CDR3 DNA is TGTGCCAGCTCACCACCGTGGGACAGGGCCTCTGGCTACACCTTC. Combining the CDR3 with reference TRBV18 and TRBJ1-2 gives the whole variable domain NAGVMQNPRHLVRRRGQEARLRCSPMKGHSHVYWYRQLPEEGLKFMVYLQKENIIDESGMPKERFSAEFPKEGPSILRIQQVVRGDSAAYFCASSPPWDRASGYTFGSGTRLTVV.

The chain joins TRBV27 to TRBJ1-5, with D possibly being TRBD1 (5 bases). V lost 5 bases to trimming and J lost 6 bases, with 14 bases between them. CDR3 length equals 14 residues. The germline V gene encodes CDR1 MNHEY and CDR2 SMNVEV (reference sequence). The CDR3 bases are TGTGCCAGCAGTGCTGATCTTACAGGTCAGCCCCAGCATTTT. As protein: CASSADLTGQPQHF.

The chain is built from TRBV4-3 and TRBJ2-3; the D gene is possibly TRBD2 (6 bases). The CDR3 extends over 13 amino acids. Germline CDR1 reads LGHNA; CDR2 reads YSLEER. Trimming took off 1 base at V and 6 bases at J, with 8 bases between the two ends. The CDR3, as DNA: TGCGCCAGCAGCCAAGGGAGCGGGGATACGCAGTATTTT. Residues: CASSQGSGDTQYF.

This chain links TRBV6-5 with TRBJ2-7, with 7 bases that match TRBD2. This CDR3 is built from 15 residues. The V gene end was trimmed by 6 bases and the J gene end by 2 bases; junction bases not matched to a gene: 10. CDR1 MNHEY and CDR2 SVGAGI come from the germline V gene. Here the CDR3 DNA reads TGTGCCAGCAGGGACGCGGGGGTTAAAACCTACGAGCAGTACTTC. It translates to CASRDAGVKTYEQYF.

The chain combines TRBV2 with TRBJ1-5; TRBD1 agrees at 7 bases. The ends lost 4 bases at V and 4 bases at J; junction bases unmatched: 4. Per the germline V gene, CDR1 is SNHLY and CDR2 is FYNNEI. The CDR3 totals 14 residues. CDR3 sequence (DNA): TGTGCCAGCAGTGTTGGGGACAGAAATCAGCCCCAGCATTTT. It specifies CASSVGDRNQPQHF.

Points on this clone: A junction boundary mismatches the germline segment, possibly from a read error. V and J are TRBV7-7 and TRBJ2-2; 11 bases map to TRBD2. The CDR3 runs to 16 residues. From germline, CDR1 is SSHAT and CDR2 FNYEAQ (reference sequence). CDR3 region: CASSLTSGRNTGELFF. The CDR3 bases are TGTGCTAGCAGCTTAACTAGCGGGAGGAACACCGGGGAGCTGTTTTTT.

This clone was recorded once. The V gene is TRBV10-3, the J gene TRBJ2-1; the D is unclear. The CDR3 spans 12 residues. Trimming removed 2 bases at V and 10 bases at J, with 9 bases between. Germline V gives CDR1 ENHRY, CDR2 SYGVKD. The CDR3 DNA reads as TGTGCCATCAGTGAGGGTTCGCGGGAGCAGTTCTTC. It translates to CAISEGSREQFF.

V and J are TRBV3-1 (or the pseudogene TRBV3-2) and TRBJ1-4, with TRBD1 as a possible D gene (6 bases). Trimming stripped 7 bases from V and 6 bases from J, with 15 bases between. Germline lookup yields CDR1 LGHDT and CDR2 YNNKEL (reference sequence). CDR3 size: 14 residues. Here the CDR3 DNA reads TGTGCCAGCACCCTTGGGGGGGCAGATGAAAAACTGTTTTTT. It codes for CASTLGGADEKLFF.

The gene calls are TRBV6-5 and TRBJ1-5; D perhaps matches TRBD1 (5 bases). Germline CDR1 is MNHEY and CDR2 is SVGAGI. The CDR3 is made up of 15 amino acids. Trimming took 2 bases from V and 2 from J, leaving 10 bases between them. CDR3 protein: CASSYGTTGNQPQHF. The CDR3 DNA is TGTGCCAGCAGTTACGGGACTACGGGCAATCAGCCCCAGCATTTT.

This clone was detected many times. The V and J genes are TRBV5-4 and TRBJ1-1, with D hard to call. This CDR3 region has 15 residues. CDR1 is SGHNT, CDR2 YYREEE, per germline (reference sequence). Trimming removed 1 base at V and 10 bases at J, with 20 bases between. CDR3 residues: CASSLRREGRYGAFF. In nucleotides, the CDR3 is TGTGCCAGCAGCTTGAGGAGAGAGGGAAGGTACGGAGCTTTCTTT.

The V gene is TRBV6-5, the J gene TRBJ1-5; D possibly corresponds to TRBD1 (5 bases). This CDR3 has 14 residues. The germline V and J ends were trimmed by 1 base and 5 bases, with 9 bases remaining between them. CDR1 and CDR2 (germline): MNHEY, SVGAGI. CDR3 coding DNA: TGTGCCAGCAGTTACTTAGGCAGGGATCAGCCCCAGCATTTT. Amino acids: CASSYLGRDQPQHF.

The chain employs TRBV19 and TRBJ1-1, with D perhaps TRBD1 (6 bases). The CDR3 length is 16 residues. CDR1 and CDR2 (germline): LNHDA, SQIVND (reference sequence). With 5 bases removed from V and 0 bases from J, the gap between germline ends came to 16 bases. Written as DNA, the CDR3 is TGTGCCAGTAGTTCCCTGGGGGCGCGTATGAACACTGAAGCTTTCTTT. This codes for CASSSLGARMNTEAFF.

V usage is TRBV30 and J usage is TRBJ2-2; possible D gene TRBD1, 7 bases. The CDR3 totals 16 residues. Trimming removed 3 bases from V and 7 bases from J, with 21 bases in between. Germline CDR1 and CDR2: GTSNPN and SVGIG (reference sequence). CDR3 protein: CAWRLEGTGVIGELFF. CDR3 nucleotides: TGTGCCTGGAGATTGGAGGGTACAGGGGTGATCGGGGAGCTGTTTTTT.